This T cell receptor (beta chain) is from a study of blood T cell repertoires in COVID-19. Study-wide background: Sources were T cells, B-cell-depleted T cells, or PBMCs; the material itself was cDNA or gDNA.

V lost 4 bases to trimming and J lost 5 bases, with 8 bases between them. This CDR3 contains 12 residues. Germline assignment: CDR1 LGHDT and CDR2 YNNKEL (reference sequence). Data came from immunoSEQ multiplex PCR; TCRdb stores just in-frame clones and leaves some out. The table has over 250,000 clones, approximately 86% seen once. This chain joins TRBV3-1 (or the pseudogene TRBV3-2) and TRBJ1-1; D not certain. This TCR was sampled from a woman under 30 who had recovered from COVID-19. Sequencing was carried out using PBMCs or T cells enriched from blood (not recorded which). The CDR3 DNA is TGTGCCAGCAGCCTACAGCAGACTGAAGCTTTCTTT. Protein sequence: CASSLQQTEAFF.